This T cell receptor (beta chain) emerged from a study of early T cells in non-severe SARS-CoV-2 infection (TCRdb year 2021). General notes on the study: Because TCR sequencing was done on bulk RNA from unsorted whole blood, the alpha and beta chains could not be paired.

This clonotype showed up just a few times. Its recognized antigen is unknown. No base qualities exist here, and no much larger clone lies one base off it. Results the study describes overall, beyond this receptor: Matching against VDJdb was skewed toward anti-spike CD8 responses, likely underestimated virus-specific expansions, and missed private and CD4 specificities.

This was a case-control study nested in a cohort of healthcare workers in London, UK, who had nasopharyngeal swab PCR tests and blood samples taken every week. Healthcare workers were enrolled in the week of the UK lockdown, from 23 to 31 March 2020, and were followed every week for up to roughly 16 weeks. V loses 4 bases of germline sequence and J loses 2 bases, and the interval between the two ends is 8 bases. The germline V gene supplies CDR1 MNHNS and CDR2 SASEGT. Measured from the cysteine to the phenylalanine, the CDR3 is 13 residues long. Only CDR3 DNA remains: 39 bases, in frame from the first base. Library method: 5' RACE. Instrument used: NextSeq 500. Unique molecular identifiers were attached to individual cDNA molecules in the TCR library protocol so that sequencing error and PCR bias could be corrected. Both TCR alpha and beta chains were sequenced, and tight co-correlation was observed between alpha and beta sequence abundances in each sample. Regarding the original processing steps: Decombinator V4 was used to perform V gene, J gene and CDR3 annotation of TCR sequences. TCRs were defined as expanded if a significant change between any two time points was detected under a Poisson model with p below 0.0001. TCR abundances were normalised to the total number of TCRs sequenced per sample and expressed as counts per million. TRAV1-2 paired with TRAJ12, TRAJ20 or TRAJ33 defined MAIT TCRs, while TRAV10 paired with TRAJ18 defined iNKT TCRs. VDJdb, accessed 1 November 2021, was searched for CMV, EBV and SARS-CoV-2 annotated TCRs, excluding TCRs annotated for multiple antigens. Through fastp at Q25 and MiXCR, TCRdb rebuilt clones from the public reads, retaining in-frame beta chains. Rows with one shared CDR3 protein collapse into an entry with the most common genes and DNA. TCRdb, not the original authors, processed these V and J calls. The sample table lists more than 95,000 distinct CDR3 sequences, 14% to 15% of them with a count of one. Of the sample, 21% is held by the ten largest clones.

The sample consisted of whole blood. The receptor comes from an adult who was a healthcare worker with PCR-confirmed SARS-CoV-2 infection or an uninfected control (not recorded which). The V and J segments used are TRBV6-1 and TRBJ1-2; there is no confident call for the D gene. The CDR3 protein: CASSVRVNYGYTF. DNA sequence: TGTGCCAGCAGTGTTCGAGTCAACTATGGCTACACCTTC.